Below are 19 T cell receptor beta chains sequenced from a single sample in a study of control samples from healthy donors and cancer patients. Sequenced by immunoSEQ multiplex PCR; TCRdb stores in-frame clones only, minus some. The sample carries 390,000 or so clones, approximately 92% recorded once. The specimen was PBMCs. The receptors shown here come from a man aged 35-49 years with head and neck cancer.

This chain links TRBV6-5 with TRBJ2-1; 8 nucleotides align to TRBD2. From germline, CDR1 is MNHEY and CDR2 SVGAGI. The CDR3 spans 15 residues. After removal of 8 bases from V and 1 base from J, the junction contained 7 bases not matched to a gene. CDR3 nucleotide sequence: TGTGCCAGCCGGGGGGGATTACAATCCTACAATGAGCAGTTCTTC. Translating it yields CASRGGLQSYNEQFF.

V usage is TRBV3-1 (or the pseudogene TRBV3-2) and J usage is TRBJ1-1; no reliable D call. Trimming shortened V by 1 base and J by 5 bases, and 8 bases separated the two germline ends. CDR1 LGHDT and CDR2 YNNKEL come from the germline V gene (reference sequence). There are 13 residues in the CDR3. This chain's CDR3 is CASSQGEVTEAFF. CDR3 nucleotide sequence: TGTGCCAGCAGCCAAGGTGAGGTAACTGAAGCTTTCTTT.

J is TRBJ2-5 and V is TRBV11-2, with D possibly being TRBD1 (5 bases). Germline assignment: CDR1 SGHAT and CDR2 FQNNGV. Trimming took off 2 bases at V and 1 base at J, with 11 bases between the two ends. The CDR3 totals 15 residues. The CDR3 nucleotides read TGTGCCAGCAGCTTAAAGCGACAGCGCCAAGAGACCCAGTACTTC. This gives the protein CASSLKRQRQETQYF.

The rearrangement joins TRBV7-9 to TRBJ2-7; TRBD2 might be the D (5 bases). This CDR3 has 15 residues. Trimming took off 3 bases at V and 4 bases at J, with 16 bases between the two ends. Germline V gives CDR1 SEHNR, CDR2 FQNEAQ (reference sequence). CDR3 DNA: TGTGCCAGCAGCTTGGGAACCGGACGGACTTACGAGCAGTACTTC. Its protein is CASSLGTGRTYEQYF.

This clone was seen only once. The rearrangement joins TRBV19 to TRBJ2-2; D is possibly TRBD1 (6 bases). V dropped 3 bases and J dropped 5 bases, with 10 bases sitting between them. From germline, CDR1 is LNHDA and CDR2 SQIVND (reference sequence). This CDR3 has 14 residues. In DNA form, the CDR3 reads TGTGCCAGTAGTATTAGTCAGGGGACCGGGGAGCTGTTTTTT. It yields the protein CASSISQGTGELFF.

J is TRBJ2-6 and V is TRBV7-3, with unresolved D. This CDR3 comprises 21 residues. V shed 5 bases and J shed 0 bases, with 26 bases lying between them. Germline assignment: CDR1 SGHTA and CDR2 FQGTGA. In DNA form, the CDR3 reads TGTGCCAGCAGCCTACGACCCACAATAAGGGAAGGTTTCTCTGGGGCCAACGTCCTGACTTTC. Translated: CASSLRPTIREGFSGANVLTF.

The sample holds one count of this clone. V and J are TRBV6-1 and TRBJ2-3; D call uncertain. Trimming stripped 2 bases from V and 0 bases from J, with 9 bases between. Per germline, CDR1 MNHNS and CDR2 SASEGT. The CDR3 has 15 residues. The CDR3 nucleotides are TGTGCCAGCAGTGAACTAAGTTGGAGCACAGATACGCAGTATTTT. Its protein is CASSELSWSTDTQYF.

The chain combines TRBV7-9 with TRBJ1-1, with 7 bases aligning to TRBD1. In germline, CDR1 is SEHNR, CDR2 FQNEAQ (reference sequence). This CDR3 comprises 15 residues. Unmatched junction bases numbered 7, after V lost 5 bases and J lost 1 base. In DNA form, the CDR3 reads TGTGCCAGCAGCCCTAGCGGACAGGCGAACACTGAAGCTTTCTTT. This gives the protein CASSPSGQANTEAFF.

V gene TRBV9 combines with J gene TRBJ1-3; D call uncertain. Looked up from germline, CDR1 is SGDLS and CDR2 is YYNGEE. The CDR3 is made up of 16 amino acids. V lost 2 bases and J 8 bases, leaving 20 bases between the germline ends. Written as DNA, the CDR3 is TGTGCCAGCAGCGTGGCCGGTCAGGCCAGCAGGTACACCATATATTTT. It translates to CASSVAGQASRYTIYF.

The rearrangement joins TRBV4-1 to TRBJ1-1, with D possibly matching TRBD1 (5 bases). This CDR3 is 14 amino acids long. The germline CDR1 and CDR2 sequences are MGHRA and YSYEKL. V lost 1 base, J lost 1 base, and 7 bases lay in between. CDR3 amino acids: CASSQVGRNTEAFF. Written as DNA, the CDR3 is TGCGCCAGCAGCCAAGTGGGGCGGAACACTGAAGCTTTCTTT.

This chain joins TRBV6-5 and TRBJ1-6; possible D gene TRBD1, 5 bases. Looked up from germline, CDR1 is MNHEY and CDR2 is SVGAGI. The V gene lost 6 bases and the J gene lost 15 bases, with 15 bases spanning the gap. This CDR3 is 12 amino acids long. For the CDR3, the DNA is TGTGCCAGCAGAGCCGGGGGACTGGACCTCCACTTT. Translation: CASRAGGLDLHF.

The V call is TRBV6-1, the J call TRBJ1-1; D possibly corresponds to TRBD1 (6 bases). Trimming pared 2 bases from V and 5 bases from J, leaving 15 bases between. The CDR3 consists of 15 residues. CDR1 is MNHNS, CDR2 SASEGT, per germline. CDR3 nucleotide sequence: TGTGCCAGCAGTGAAAGGGGGGGTTTAGGGACTGAAGCTTTCTTT. Translation gives CASSERGGLGTEAFF.

CDR3 sequence (DNA): TGTGCCAGCAGCTTGTTCCCAGATACGCAGTATTTT. It yields the protein CASSLFPDTQYF. The chain combines TRBV5-6 with TRBJ2-3; D unresolved. CDR1 is SGHDT and CDR2 is YYEEEE in the germline V gene. V was cut by 1 base and J by 4 bases, with 4 bases left in between. The CDR3 contains 12 residues.

The rearrangement links TRBV11-2 to TRBJ1-2; TRBD1 aligns across 10 bases. This CDR3 spans 15 amino acids. The V segment lost 5 bases and the J segment 5 bases; nucleotides outside the gene matches: 8. CDR1 and CDR2 from the germline V gene are SGHAT and FQNNGV. The CDR3 sequence: CASSPGTGDTYGYTF. The CDR3 region has the DNA TGTGCCAGCAGCCCCGGGACAGGGGATACTTATGGCTACACCTTC.

CDR3 bases: TGCAGCGTTGACGGCCAGGACGACGAGCAGTACTTC. Translation gives CSVDGQDDEQYF. J is TRBJ2-7 and V is TRBV29-1; D is unresolved. The germline V gene encodes CDR1 SQVTM and CDR2 ANQGSEA. CDR3 length: 12 residues. Trimming cost V 3 bases and J 5 bases, with 11 bases left between them.

The chain combines TRBV6-6 with TRBJ1-2; 7 positions match TRBD1. The CDR3 contains 16 residues. The J segment lost 8 bases and the V segment lost 5 bases, leaving 17 bases of the junction unmatched. Germline CDR1 reads MNHNY; CDR2 reads SVGAGI (reference sequence). The CDR3 nucleotides read TGTGCCAGCAGTCCCTCAGGGACAGAACAGGGATTGGGCTACACCTTC. It translates to CASSPSGTEQGLGYTF.

The rearrangement joins TRBV11-2 to TRBJ1-5; no reliable D call. Germline-derived CDR1 and CDR2 are SGHAT and FQNNGV. The CDR3 runs 13 residues. Between the trimmed V and J ends, which lost 2 bases and 5 bases, there was a span of 7 bases. CDR3 sequence: CASSLQDHQPQHF. The CDR3 DNA is TGTGCCAGCAGCTTACAAGATCATCAGCCCCAGCATTTT.

The chain has TRBV6-5 and TRBJ1-6, with TRBD1 identical over 7 bases. The V segment lost 0 bases and the J segment 7 bases; nucleotides outside the gene matches: 6. The CDR3 covers 16 residues. The V gene's germline CDR1 is MNHEY and CDR2 SVGAGI. CDR3 bases: TGTGCCAGCAGTTACTCCGGACAGGTCATCAATTCACCCCTCCACTTT. Translated, it gives CASSYSGQVINSPLHF.

V gene TRBV27 combines with J gene TRBJ1-2; tentatively, D is TRBD1 (5 bases). The CDR3 has 12 amino acids. CDR1 and CDR2 (germline): MNHEY, SMNVEV (reference sequence). Between the trimmed V and J ends, which lost 8 bases and 8 bases, there was a span of 15 bases. The CDR3: CASQGPREGYTF. The CDR3, as DNA: TGTGCCAGCCAGGGACCTCGAGAGGGCTACACCTTC.